This TCR beta chain came from a study of OX40 agonist ivuxolimab in advanced cancers. Study context: The mean age was roughly 60 years, ranging from 23 to 79, with around four fifths of participants male.

TCRdb's table, derived via immunoSEQ multiplex PCR, lists solely in-frame clones and lacks some. The table shows approximately 70,000 clones, with about four fifths occurring only once. The V gene lost 2 bases and the J gene lost 0 bases, with 10 bases spanning the gap. The CDR3 is 15 residues long. The V gene's germline CDR1 is SGHVS and CDR2 FQNEAQ. The sequences come from CD4+ or CD8+ T cells sorted from blood, collected in a trial of the OX40 agonist ivuxolimab. The receptor was isolated from an adult with an advanced solid tumor such as melanoma, head and neck, liver or kidney cancer. This sequence joins TRBV7-8 and TRBJ1-2; D is unclear. In DNA form, the CDR3 reads TGTGCCAGCAGCTTATTTCCCGGGTCTAACTATGGCTACACCTTC. It specifies CASSLFPGSNYGYTF.